Presented here are 16 T cell receptor beta chains from one specimen sequenced in a study of T cells after yellow fever vaccination. Each CDR3 protein gets one entry after TCRdb re-called the 5' RACE reads with MiXCR. Of hundreds of thousands of distinct CDR3 sequences detected, 13% appear once; the ten largest clones hold roughly an eighth. The sequences come from PBMCs, collected on the day of the yellow fever booster vaccination. The receptors were gathered from a man under 40 who received the YFV17D yellow fever vaccine.

CDR3 loop: CASTKAGGPLIYNEQFF. The CDR3 DNA follows: TGTGCCAGCACCAAAGCGGGAGGGCCCTTAATCTACAATGAGCAGTTCTTC. The chain couples TRBV21-1 to TRBJ2-1; TRBD2 reflects the table's D call only, with no check against the DNA. TRBV21-1 corresponds to a pseudogene. There are 17 residues in the CDR3.

This clonotype was seen only a few times. An end of the junction differs from the germline gene, which may be a read error. V and J are TRBV28 and TRBJ2-7, with D perhaps matching TRBD1 or TRBD2 (5 bases each). Germline CDR1 MDHEN, CDR2 SYDVKM. The CDR3 loop spans 11 amino acids. CDR3 loop: CASSLSGTLTF. In nucleotides, the CDR3 is TGTGCCAGCAGTTTATCCGGGACCTTAACCTTC.

The sample holds a few counts of this clonotype. The V and J genes are TRBV3-1 and TRBJ2-7, with D perhaps TRBD2 (6 bases). CDR3 length: 14 residues. The germline V gene has CDR1 LGHDT and CDR2 YNNKEL (reference sequence). V was cut by 0 bases and J by 6 bases, with 12 bases left in between. This CDR3 is CASSQDGRTREQYF. The CDR3 DNA reads TGTGCCAGCAGCCAAGACGGGAGAACGCGCGAGCAGTACTTC.

V is TRBV12-3 or TRBV12-4 and J is TRBJ1-2; 7 bases agree with TRBD1. J lost 8 bases, V lost 5 bases, and 14 bases had no gene match. CDR3 size: 15 residues. The CDR3 spells CASSASPRQGPGYTF. The CDR3 DNA sequence: TGTGCCAGCAGTGCCTCACCTCGACAGGGTCCGGGCTACACCTTC.

As concerns this clonotype: Compared with germline, one end of the junction differs, possibly owing to a read error. The V and J genes are TRBV20-1 and TRBJ1-2; 7 bases align to TRBD1. CDR3 size: 13 residues. Germline V CDR1 and CDR2: DFQATT, SNEGSKA (reference sequence). CDR3 loop: CSARVPSDRESVF. In nucleotides, the CDR3 is TGCAGTGCTAGAGTCCCTTCAGACAGGGAGAGTGTCTTC.

The chain employs TRBV7-9 and TRBJ1-1; D uncertain. This CDR3 contains 13 residues. The germline V gene encodes CDR1 SEHNR and CDR2 FQNEAQ (reference sequence). V gave up 3 bases and J gave up 1 base, with 6 bases separating them. This CDR3 is CASSFGKNTEAFF. In nucleotides, the CDR3 is TGTGCCAGCAGCTTCGGGAAGAACACTGAAGCTTTCTTT. The variable domain in full, completed from reference TRBV7-9 and TRBJ1-1, reads DTGVSQNPRHKITKRGQNVTFRCDPISEHNRLYWYRQTLGQGPEFLTYFQNEAQLEKSRLLSDRFSAERPKGSFSTLEIQRTEQGDSAMYLCASSFGKNTEAFFGQGTRLTVV.

This clonotype appeared a few times. The chain combines TRBV10-2 with TRBJ1-1, with no clear D. CDR3 length: 14 amino acids. The germline V gene encodes CDR1 WSHSY and CDR2 SAAADI. V dropped 6 bases and J dropped 1 base, with 12 bases sitting between them. Written as DNA, the CDR3 is TGCGCCAGCAGGATCGTGACCTCGAACACTGAAGCTTTCTTT. It specifies CASRIVTSNTEAFF.

V is TRBV20-1 and J is TRBJ2-5; no reliable D call. The V end lost 4 bases, the J end lost 1 base, and 10 bases lay between the germline ends. CDR1 and CDR2 (germline): DFQATT, SNEGSKA (reference sequence). CDR3 length equals 13 residues. The CDR3 protein is CSATRAIQETQYF. The CDR3 nucleotides are TGCAGTGCTACCCGGGCTATCCAAGAGACCCAGTACTTC.

V and J are TRBV5-4 and TRBJ2-7; 8 bases line up with TRBD2. The CDR3 length is 16 residues. Germline lookup yields CDR1 SGHNT and CDR2 YYREEE (reference sequence). Trimming removed 0 bases from V and 2 bases from J; junction bases left unmatched: 7. The chain's CDR3 is CASSLGSTSGAYEQYF. CDR3 sequence (DNA): TGTGCCAGCAGCTTGGGTTCCACTAGCGGCGCCTACGAGCAGTACTTC.

The genes are TRBV27 and TRBJ2-3; 10 bases align to TRBD1. Germline values: CDR1 MNHEY, CDR2 SMNVEV (reference sequence). Unmatched junction bases numbered 6, after V lost 6 bases and J lost 0 bases. The CDR3 covers 16 residues. The CDR3 spells CASSFDRGHSTDTQYF. The CDR3 region has the DNA TGTGCCAGCAGCTTTGACAGGGGGCACAGCACAGATACGCAGTATTTT.

In this sample, this clonotype turned up a few times. The rearrangement joins TRBV3-1 to TRBJ1-6; tentatively, D is TRBD1 (5 bases). V was trimmed by 0 bases and J by 10 bases, leaving 16 bases between them. CDR3 size: 16 residues. CDR1 and CDR2 from the germline V gene are LGHDT and YNNKEL (reference sequence). The CDR3 loop is CASSQEGRPGWSPLHF. CDR3 bases: TGTGCCAGCAGCCAAGAGGGTCGGCCAGGGTGGTCACCCCTCCACTTT.

V gene TRBV5-1 combines with J gene TRBJ2-1; D is possibly TRBD1 or TRBD2 (5 bases each). This CDR3 has 13 amino acids. Trimming took 4 bases from V and 9 from J, leaving 14 bases between them. Germline CDR1 and CDR2: SGHRS and YFSETQ. For the CDR3, the DNA is TGCGCCAGCAGCCCGGGGACGGAAACTGAGCAGTTCTTC. Translating gives CASSPGTETEQFF.

This clonotype was seen ten or more times. The chain couples TRBV12-3 or TRBV12-4 to TRBJ2-7; the match to TRBD2 covers 7 bases. V lost 2 bases and J lost 1; bases outside the gene matches: 11. The CDR3 loop spans 17 amino acids. The chain's CDR3 is CASSLKRLGRGSYEQYF. The CDR3 DNA reads as TGTGCCAGCAGTTTAAAAAGATTGGGGAGGGGATCCTACGAGCAGTACTTC.

V usage is TRBV5-1 and J usage is TRBJ1-2, with a possible D match to TRBD1 (5 bases). The CDR3 spans 14 residues. The germline V and J ends were trimmed by 0 bases and 2 bases, with 8 bases remaining between them. The germline V gene encodes CDR1 SGHRS and CDR2 YFSETQ. CDR3 DNA sequence: TGCGCCAGCAGCTTGGGGGACTTCAACTATGGCTACACCTTC. Its protein is CASSLGDFNYGYTF.

This clonotype occurred a few times. This chain uses TRBV6-1 with TRBJ1-2; D not resolved. Germline V gives CDR1 MNHNS, CDR2 SASEGT. The CDR3 length is 15 residues. V lost 5 bases and J lost 7, with 20 bases in between. The CDR3 is CASSPNTGQAGGYTF. In nucleotides, the CDR3 is TGTGCCAGCAGTCCTAATACCGGGCAAGCTGGTGGCTACACCTTC.

The V call is TRBV12-3 or TRBV12-4, the J call TRBJ2-2, with D tentatively TRBD2 (7 bases). The CDR3 consists of 14 residues. The V end lost 6 bases, the J end lost 6 bases, and 14 bases lay between the germline ends. The CDR3 spells CASSYQGRAGELFF. CDR3 nucleotides: TGTGCCAGCAGCTATCAGGGGAGGGCCGGGGAGCTGTTTTTT.